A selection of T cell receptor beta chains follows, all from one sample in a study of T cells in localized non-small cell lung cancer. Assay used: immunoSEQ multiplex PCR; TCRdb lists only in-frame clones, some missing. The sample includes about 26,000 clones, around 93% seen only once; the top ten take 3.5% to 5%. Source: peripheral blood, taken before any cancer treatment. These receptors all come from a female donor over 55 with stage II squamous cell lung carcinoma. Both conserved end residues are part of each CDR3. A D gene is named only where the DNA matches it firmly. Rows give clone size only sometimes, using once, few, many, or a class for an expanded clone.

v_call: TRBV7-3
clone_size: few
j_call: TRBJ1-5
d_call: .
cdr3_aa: CASSSYRVPKSYSNQPQHF
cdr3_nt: TGTGCCAGCAGCTCCTACAGGGTCCCTAAGTCCTATAGCAATCAGCCCCAGCATTTT

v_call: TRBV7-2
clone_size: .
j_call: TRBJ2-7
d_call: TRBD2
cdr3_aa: CASSLDSGRAYEQYF
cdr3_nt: TGTGCCAGCAGCCTTGATAGCGGGAGGGCCTACGAGCAGTACTTC

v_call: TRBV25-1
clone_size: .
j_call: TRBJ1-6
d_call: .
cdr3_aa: CASSSVGNSPLHF
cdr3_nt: TGTGCCAGCAGTTCGGTGGGAAATTCACCCCTCCACTTT

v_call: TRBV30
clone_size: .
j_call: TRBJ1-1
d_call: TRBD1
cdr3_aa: CAWRKGGLNTEAFF
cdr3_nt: TGTGCCTGGCGAAAAGGGGGCCTGAACACTGAAGCTTTCTTT

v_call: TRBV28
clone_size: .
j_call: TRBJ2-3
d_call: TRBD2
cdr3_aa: CASSSSLFTSGGSTQYF
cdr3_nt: TGTGCCAGCAGTTCCTCCCTCTTCACTAGCGGGGGATCTACGCAGTATTTT

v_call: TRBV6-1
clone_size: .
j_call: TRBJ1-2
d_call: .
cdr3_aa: CASIPSPTVSYGYTF
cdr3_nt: TGTGCCAGCATACCCTCTCCCACCGTCTCCTATGGCTACACCTTC

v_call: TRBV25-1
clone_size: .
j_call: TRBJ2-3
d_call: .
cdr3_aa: CASSDRTRGTDTQYF
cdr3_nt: TGTGCCAGCAGTGATAGGACCCGAGGTACAGATACGCAGTATTTT

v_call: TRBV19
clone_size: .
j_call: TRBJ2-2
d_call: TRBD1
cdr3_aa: CASSLKTGGTGELFF
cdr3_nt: TGTGCCAGTAGTCTGAAAACAGGGGGTACCGGGGAGCTGTTTTTT

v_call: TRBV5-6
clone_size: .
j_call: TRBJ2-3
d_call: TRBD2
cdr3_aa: CASSWTSGPSTDTQYF
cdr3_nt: TGTGCCAGCAGCTGGACTAGCGGCCCTAGCACAGATACGCAGTATTTT

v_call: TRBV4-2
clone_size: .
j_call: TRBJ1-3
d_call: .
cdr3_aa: CASSQEGTTIGNTIYF
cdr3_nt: TGTGCCAGCAGCCAGGAAGGGACCACTATTGGAAACACCATATATTTT

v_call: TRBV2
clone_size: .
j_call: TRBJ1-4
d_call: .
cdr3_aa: CASSRPDGYNEKLFF
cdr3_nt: TGTGCCAGCAGCCGCCCTGACGGCTATAATGAAAAACTGTTTTTT

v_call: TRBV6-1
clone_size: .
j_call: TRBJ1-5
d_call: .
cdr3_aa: CASSEPKGTQHF
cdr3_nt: TGTGCCAGCAGTGAACCCAAGGGGACCCAGCATTTT

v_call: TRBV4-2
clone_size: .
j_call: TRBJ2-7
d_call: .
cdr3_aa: CASSLQHGFYEQYF
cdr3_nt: TGTGCCAGCAGCCTCCAACACGGGTTCTACGAGCAGTACTTC

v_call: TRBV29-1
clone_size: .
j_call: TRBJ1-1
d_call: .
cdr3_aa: CSAQDRMNTEAFF
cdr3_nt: TGCAGCGCCCAGGACAGAATGAACACTGAAGCTTTCTTT

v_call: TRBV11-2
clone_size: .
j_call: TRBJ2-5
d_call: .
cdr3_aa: CASSFLGGRETQYF
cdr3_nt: TGTGCCAGCAGCTTCCTAGGGGGGAGGGAGACCCAGTACTTC

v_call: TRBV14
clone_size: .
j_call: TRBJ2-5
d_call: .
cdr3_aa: CASSRGTAGMTQYF
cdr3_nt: TGTGCCAGCAGCCGCGGGACGGCGGGAATGACCCAGTACTTC

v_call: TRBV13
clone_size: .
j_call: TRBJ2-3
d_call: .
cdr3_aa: CASSLTGRETDTQYF
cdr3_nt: TGTGCCAGCAGCTTAACTGGCAGGGAAACAGATACGCAGTATTTT

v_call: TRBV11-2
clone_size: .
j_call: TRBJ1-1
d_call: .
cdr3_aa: CASSPSAHTEAFF
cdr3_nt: TGTGCCAGCAGCCCTAGCGCGCACACTGAAGCTTTCTTT

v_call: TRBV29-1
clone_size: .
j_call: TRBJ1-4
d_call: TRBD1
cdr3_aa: CSVGGQGEEKLFF
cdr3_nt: TGCAGCGTTGGGGGACAGGGGGAGGAAAAACTGTTTTTT

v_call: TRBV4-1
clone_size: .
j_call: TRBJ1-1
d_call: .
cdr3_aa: CASSQVATGEAFF
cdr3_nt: TGCGCCAGCAGCCAAGTGGCCACGGGGGAAGCTTTCTTT

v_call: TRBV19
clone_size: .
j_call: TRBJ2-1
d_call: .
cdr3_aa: CASSIGTYNEQFF
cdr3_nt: TGTGCCAGTAGTATCGGGACCTACAATGAGCAGTTCTTC

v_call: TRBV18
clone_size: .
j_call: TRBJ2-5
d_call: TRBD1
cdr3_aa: CASSRTGGLGETQYF
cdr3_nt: TGTGCCAGCTCACGGACAGGGGGCCTCGGAGAGACCCAGTACTTC

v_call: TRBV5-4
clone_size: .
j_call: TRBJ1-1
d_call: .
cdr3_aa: CASRLSDWAEAFF
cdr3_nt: TGTGCCAGCAGGTTGTCTGACTGGGCTGAAGCTTTCTTT

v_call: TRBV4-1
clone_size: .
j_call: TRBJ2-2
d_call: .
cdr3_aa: CASSQDRGAGELFF
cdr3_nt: TGCGCCAGCAGCCAAGACAGGGGAGCCGGGGAGCTGTTTTTT

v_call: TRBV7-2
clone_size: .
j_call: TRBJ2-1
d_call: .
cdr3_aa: CASSARGASYNEQFF
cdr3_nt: TGTGCCAGCAGCGCCAGGGGCGCCTCCTACAATGAGCAGTTCTTC

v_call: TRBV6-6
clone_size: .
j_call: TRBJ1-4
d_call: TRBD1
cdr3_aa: CASHGQGVF
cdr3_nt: TGTGCCAGCCACGGGCAGGGGGTTTTT

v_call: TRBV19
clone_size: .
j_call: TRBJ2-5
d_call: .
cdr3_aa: CASSRRLGETQYF
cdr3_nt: TGTGCCAGTAGTAGACGACTAGGAGAGACCCAGTACTTC

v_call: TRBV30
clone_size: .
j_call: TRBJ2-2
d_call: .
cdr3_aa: CACVQGNTGELFF
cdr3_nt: TGTGCCTGTGTCCAGGGAAACACCGGGGAGCTGTTTTTT

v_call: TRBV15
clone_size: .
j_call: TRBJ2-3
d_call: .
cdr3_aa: CATSRGGLTDTQYF
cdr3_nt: TGTGCCACCAGCCGGGGAGGACTCACAGATACGCAGTATTTT

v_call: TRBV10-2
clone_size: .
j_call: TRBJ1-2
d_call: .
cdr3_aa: CASSEKKYGYTF
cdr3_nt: TGCGCCAGCAGTGAAAAGAAATATGGCTACACCTTC

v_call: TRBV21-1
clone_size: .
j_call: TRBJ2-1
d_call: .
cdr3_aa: CASSKVSLAGVSYNEQFF
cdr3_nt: TGTGCCAGCAGCAAAGTTAGTCTAGCGGGAGTCTCCTACAATGAGCAGTTCTTC

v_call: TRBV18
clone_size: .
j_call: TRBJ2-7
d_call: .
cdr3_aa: CASSPPWGLNEQYF
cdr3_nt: TGTGCCAGCTCACCTCCTTGGGGGCTCAACGAGCAGTACTTC

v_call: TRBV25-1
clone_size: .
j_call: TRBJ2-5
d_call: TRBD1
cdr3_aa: CASSVSRQGARGQETQYF
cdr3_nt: TGTGCCAGCAGTGTCTCGCGGCAGGGGGCAAGGGGCCAAGAGACCCAGTACTTC

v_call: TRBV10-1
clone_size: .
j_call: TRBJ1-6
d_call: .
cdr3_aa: CASDQISYNSPLHF
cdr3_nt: TGCGCCAGCGATCAAATCTCCTATAATTCACCCCTCCACTTT

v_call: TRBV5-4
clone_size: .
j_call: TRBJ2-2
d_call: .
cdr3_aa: CASSLGGSAAMNTGELFF
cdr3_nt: TGTGCCAGCAGCTTGGGAGGTTCGGCAGCGATGAACACCGGGGAGCTGTTTTTT

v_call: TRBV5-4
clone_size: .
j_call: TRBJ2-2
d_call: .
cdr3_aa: CASSERRRDNTGELFF
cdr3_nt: TGTGCCAGCAGCGAAAGACGGCGGGACAACACCGGGGAGCTGTTTTTT

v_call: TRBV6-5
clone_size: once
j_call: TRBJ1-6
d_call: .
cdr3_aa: CASGPSRSYNSPLHF
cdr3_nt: TGTGCCAGCGGACCGAGCCGGAGCTATAATTCACCCCTCCACTTT

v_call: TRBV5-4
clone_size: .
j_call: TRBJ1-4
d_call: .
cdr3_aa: CASSSRGEKLFF
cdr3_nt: TGTGCCAGCAGCTCTCGGGGTGAAAAACTGTTTTTT

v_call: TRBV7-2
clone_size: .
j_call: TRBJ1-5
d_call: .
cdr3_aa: CASSNQAIYSNQPQHF
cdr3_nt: TGTGCCAGCAGCAATCAGGCAATTTATAGCAATCAGCCCCAGCATTTT

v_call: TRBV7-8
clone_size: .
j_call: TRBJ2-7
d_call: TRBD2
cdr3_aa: CASSLGPSGSLSYEQYF
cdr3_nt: TGTGCCAGCAGCTTAGGGCCTAGCGGGTCGCTCTCCTACGAGCAGTACTTC

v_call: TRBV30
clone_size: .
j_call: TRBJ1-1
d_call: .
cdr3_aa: CAGDKQNTEAFF
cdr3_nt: TGTGCCGGGGACAAACAGAACACTGAAGCTTTCTTT

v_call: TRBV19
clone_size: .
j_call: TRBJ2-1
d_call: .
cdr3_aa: CASSARLGYNEQFF
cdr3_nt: TGTGCCAGTAGTGCTCGATTGGGGTACAATGAGCAGTTCTTC

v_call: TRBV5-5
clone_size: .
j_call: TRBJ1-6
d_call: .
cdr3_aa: CASSGLTGHLLNNSPLHF
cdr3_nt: TGTGCCAGCAGCGGACTGACAGGCCATCTCCTTAATAATTCACCCCTCCACTTT

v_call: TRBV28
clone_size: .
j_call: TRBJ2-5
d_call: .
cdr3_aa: CASSLLNPGRKETQYF
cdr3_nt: TGTGCCAGCAGTTTATTGAACCCGGGCAGAAAAGAGACCCAGTACTTC

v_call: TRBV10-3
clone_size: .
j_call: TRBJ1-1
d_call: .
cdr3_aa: CAISGWGMNTEAFF
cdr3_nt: TGTGCCATCAGTGGTTGGGGGATGAACACTGAAGCTTTCTTT

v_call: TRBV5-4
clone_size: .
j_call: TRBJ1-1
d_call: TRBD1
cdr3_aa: CASRQGEGAHTEAFF
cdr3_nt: TGTGCCAGCAGGCAGGGGGAGGGGGCTCACACTGAAGCTTTCTTT

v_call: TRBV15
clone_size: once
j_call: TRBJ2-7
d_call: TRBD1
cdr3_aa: CATSYRGTSYEQYF
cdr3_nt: TGTGCCACCAGCTACAGGGGGACATCCTACGAGCAGTACTTC

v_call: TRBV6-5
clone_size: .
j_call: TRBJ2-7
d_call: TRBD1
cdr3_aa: CASRPSGTGGYEQYF
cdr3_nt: TGTGCCAGCAGACCCTCCGGGACAGGGGGTTACGAGCAGTACTTC

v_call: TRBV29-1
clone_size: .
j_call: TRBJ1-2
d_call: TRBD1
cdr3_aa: CSVEARGQDGYTF
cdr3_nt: TGCAGCGTTGAAGCCAGGGGGCAGGATGGCTACACCTTC

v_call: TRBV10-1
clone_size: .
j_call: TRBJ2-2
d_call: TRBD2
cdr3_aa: CASSVTSGRATGELFF
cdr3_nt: TGCGCCAGCAGTGTGACTAGCGGGAGGGCAACCGGGGAGCTGTTTTTT

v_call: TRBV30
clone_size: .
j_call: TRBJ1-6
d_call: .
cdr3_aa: CAWSVQSSPLHF
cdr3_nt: TGTGCCTGGAGTGTCCAGTCTTCACCCCTCCACTTT

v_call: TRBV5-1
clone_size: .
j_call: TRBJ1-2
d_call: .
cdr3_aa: CASSDPMQGGYGYTF
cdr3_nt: TGCGCCAGCAGCGACCCCATGCAGGGCGGCTATGGCTACACCTTC

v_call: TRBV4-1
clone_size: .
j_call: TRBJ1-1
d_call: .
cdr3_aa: CASSQGFLVNTEAFF
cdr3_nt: TGCGCCAGCAGCCAAGGCTTTTTGGTGAACACTGAAGCTTTCTTT

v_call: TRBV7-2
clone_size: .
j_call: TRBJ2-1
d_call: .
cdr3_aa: CASSLELGQNQFF
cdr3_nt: TGTGCCAGCAGCTTAGAGCTAGGCCAAAATCAGTTCTTC

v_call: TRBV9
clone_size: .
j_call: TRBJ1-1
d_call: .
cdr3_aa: CASSVTTANTEAFF
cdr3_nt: TGTGCCAGCAGCGTCACGACAGCGAACACTGAAGCTTTCTTT